Listed here are 25 T cell receptor beta chains from one sample, sequenced in a study of cytomegalovirus exposure and HLA in healthy donors. The PCR made use of 60 Vbeta and 13 Jbeta primers. Repertoires were generated with immunoSEQ multiplex PCR, while TCRdb's copy carries only in-frame clones and drops some. This table has roughly 180,000 clones, 78% appearing once. The sequencing input was PBMCs. The source of these receptors is a woman in her thirties in good health and CMV-seropositive.

This clone has a handful of counts. This rearrangement joins TRBV5-6 to TRBJ2-7; possibly TRBD2 for D (5 bases). Per the germline V gene, CDR1 is SGHDT and CDR2 is YYEEEE. The CDR3 has 16 amino acids. With 5 bases removed from V and 10 bases from J, the gap between germline ends came to 28 bases. The CDR3 loop reads CASSLLFPAREGKQYF. The CDR3, as DNA: TGTGCCAGCAGTCTGCTCTTCCCGGCGCGCGAGGGCAAACAGTACTTC.

The chain couples TRBV5-1 to TRBJ2-5, with unresolved D. Germline V CDR1 and CDR2: SGHRS, YFSETQ. The CDR3 is 13 amino acids. The V end was cut by 1 base, the J end by 2 bases, with 6 bases between. CDR3 region: CASSLSPQETQYF. The CDR3 region has the DNA TGCGCCAGCAGCTTGTCCCCTCAAGAGACCCAGTACTTC.

The V gene is TRBV6-6, the J gene TRBJ1-6, with 11 bases lining up with TRBD1. Germline V gives CDR1 MNHNY, CDR2 SVGAGI (reference sequence). Unmatched junction bases numbered 10, after V lost 10 bases and J lost 8 bases. The CDR3 has 15 residues. CDR3 loop: CAIRYRDRGYSPLHF. The CDR3 region has the DNA TGTGCCATCCGATACCGGGACAGGGGGTATTCACCCCTCCACTTT.

This clone was seen more than once but under ten times. This chain uses TRBV9 with TRBJ1-1; TRBD1 agrees at 8 bases. Per the germline V gene, CDR1 is SGDLS and CDR2 is YYNGEE. The CDR3 covers 14 residues. V trimming: 5 bases; J trimming: 3 bases; junction bases outside the gene matches: 6. The CDR3 DNA is TGTGCCAGCAGGCAGGGGGCTTGGGACACTGAAGCTTTCTTT. Encoded protein: CASRQGAWDTEAFF.

The chain has TRBV29-1 and TRBJ2-2; 9 bases map to TRBD1. CDR3 length: 12 amino acids. The J segment lost 7 bases and the V segment lost 6 bases, leaving 3 bases of the junction unmatched. Germline CDR1 reads SQVTM; CDR2 reads ANQGSEA. In DNA, the CDR3 is TGCAGCGTACAGGGGGCTGTCGGGGAGCTGTTTTTT. This translates into CSVQGAVGELFF.

V is TRBV7-9 and J is TRBJ2-7; D is undetermined. Germline V lookup: CDR1 SEHNR, CDR2 FQNEAQ (reference sequence). CDR3 length equals 14 residues. Deletions cut 1 base from V and 5 bases from J, with 12 bases between. The CDR3 DNA sequence: TGTGCCAGCAGCTTAGAAACCTCGGTAGACGAGCAGTACTTC. This encodes CASSLETSVDEQYF.

The genes are TRBV6-1 and TRBJ2-7, with TRBD1 as a possible D gene (7 bases). The CDR3 is made up of 14 amino acids. V lost 8 bases to trimming and J lost 2 bases, with 16 bases between them. CDR1 is MNHNS and CDR2 is SASEGT in the germline V gene. CDR3 amino acids: CASVRGRDPYEQYF. The CDR3 nucleotides read TGTGCCAGCGTTAGGGGGCGGGACCCCTACGAGCAGTACTTC.

This clone was seen a single time. Other DNA sequences in the sample encode the same CDR3. DNA for the CDR3: TGCAGTGCTAGAGTCCTTGAGACCCAGTACTTC. Translation: CSARVLETQYF. This rearrangement joins TRBV20-1 to TRBJ2-5; D unresolved. V gave up 1 base and J gave up 5 bases, with 5 bases separating them. This CDR3 contains 11 residues. CDR1 is DFQATT and CDR2 is SNEGSKA in the germline V gene (reference sequence).

The chain links TRBV19 to TRBJ2-1; maybe TRBD1 (6 bases). V lost 6 bases and J 5 bases, leaving 23 bases between the germline ends. The CDR3 is made up of 17 amino acids. Germline CDR1 is LNHDA and CDR2 is SQIVND (reference sequence). CDR3 DNA sequence: TGTGCCAGTAGCCCTACCGGGACACGAATATTTCACAATGAGCAGTTCTTC. Protein product: CASSPTGTRIFHNEQFF.

This clone was seen just once. V gene TRBV29-1 combines with J gene TRBJ1-2, with TRBD1 matching 7 bases. V shed 8 bases and J 3 bases; nucleotides not matched to a gene: 15. There are 15 residues in the CDR3. CDR1 and CDR2 (germline): SQVTM, ANQGSEA. The CDR3 spells CSPSDRDLWHYGYTF. Here the CDR3 DNA reads TGCAGCCCATCCGACAGGGACCTATGGCACTATGGCTACACCTTC.

The chain has TRBV14 and TRBJ2-7; tentative D call: TRBD1 (5 bases). The V end was cut by 4 bases, the J end by 2 bases, with 21 bases between. Germline assignment: CDR1 SGHDN and CDR2 FVKESK. The CDR3 covers 17 residues. The CDR3 region is CASSLLPGLKRTYEQYF. CDR3 nucleotide sequence: TGTGCCAGCAGCCTCCTCCCAGGGCTGAAGAGGACCTACGAGCAGTACTTC.

The rearrangement joins TRBV6-5 to TRBJ1-6; 9 bases are shared with TRBD1. Germline assignment: CDR1 MNHEY and CDR2 SVGAGI. The CDR3 length is 16 residues. The junction had 10 bases not matched to a gene; V was cut back by 4 bases and J by 9 bases. DNA for the CDR3: TGTGCCAGCAGTTCTCCACGAGACAGGGGGGTTTCACCCCTCCACTTT. Translating gives CASSSPRDRGVSPLHF.

There are a few counts of this clone. The chain carries TRBV19 and TRBJ1-1; 10 positions match TRBD1. This CDR3 contains 17 residues. The V gene end was trimmed by 6 bases and the J gene end by 3 bases; junction bases not matched to a gene: 13. Germline V gene sequence: CDR1 LNHDA, CDR2 SQIVND (reference sequence). The CDR3 bases are TGTGCCAGTAGCACCCGGGACAGGGGACTTCGTGACACTGAAGCTTTCTTT. Translating it yields CASSTRDRGLRDTEAFF.

V and J are TRBV19 and TRBJ1-5; D ambiguous. V lost 0 bases and J lost 1, with 7 bases in between. The CDR3 spans 15 residues. The germline CDR1 and CDR2 sequences are LNHDA and SQIVND (reference sequence). This chain's CDR3 is CASSIDPESNQPQHF. For the CDR3, the DNA is TGTGCCAGTAGTATAGATCCGGAGAGCAATCAGCCCCAGCATTTT.

The CDR3 DNA is TGTGCCAGCAGCGTAGACGGGGGTCATCAGCCCCAGCATTTT. Amino acid sequence: CASSVDGGHQPQHF. The rearrangement joins TRBV9 to TRBJ1-5; D might be TRBD1 (5 bases). The CDR3 has 14 residues. The germline V and J ends were trimmed by 0 bases and 5 bases, with 9 bases remaining between them. Germline assignment: CDR1 SGDLS and CDR2 YYNGEE. The whole variable domain, remainder taken from reference TRBV9 and TRBJ1-5, is DSGVTQTPKHLITATGQRVTLRCSPRSGDLSVYWYQQSLDQGLQFLIQYYNGEERAKGNILERFSAQQFPDLHSELNLSSLELGDSALYFCASSVDGGHQPQHFGDGTRLSIL.

The rearrangement uses TRBV11-2 and TRBJ2-7; 12 positions match TRBD2. The V gene's germline CDR1 is SGHAT and CDR2 FQNNGV. The CDR3 consists of 15 residues. V was clipped by 6 bases and J by 3 bases; unmatched bases: 6. The CDR3 nucleotides are TGTGCCAGCAGATATACTAGCGGGAGGCACTACGAGCAGTACTTC. Translation: CASRYTSGRHYEQYF.

The rearrangement joins TRBV5-5 to TRBJ1-2, with a possible D match to TRBD1 (6 bases). The V gene lost 3 bases and the J gene lost 5 bases, with 14 bases spanning the gap. Germline loops: CDR1 SGHKS, CDR2 YYEKEE (reference sequence). The CDR3 extends over 14 amino acids. CDR3: CASSSVQGRYGYTF. The CDR3 DNA is TGTGCCAGCAGCTCGGTACAGGGACGATATGGCTACACCTTC.

This rearrangement joins TRBV4-1 to TRBJ2-3, with TRBD1 matching 7 bases. Germline trimming cut 3 bases from V and 3 bases from J; bases unmatched to any gene: 6. Germline V gene data show CDR1 as MGHRA and CDR2 as YSYEKL. This CDR3 is built from 15 residues. The CDR3 nucleotides read TGCGCCAGCAGCCAGAGACAGGGTGGTACAGATACGCAGTATTTT. It is translated as CASSQRQGGTDTQYF.

The rearrangement links TRBV9 to TRBJ2-5, with 8 bases aligning to TRBD1. This CDR3 contains 15 residues. Unmatched junction bases numbered 7, after V lost 0 bases and J lost 6 bases. Germline-derived CDR1 and CDR2 are SGDLS and YYNGEE. CDR3 in DNA: TGTGCCAGCAGCGTAGATAAATGGGACAGGAAGACCCAGTACTTC. It encodes CASSVDKWDRKTQYF.

This chain links TRBV5-1 with TRBJ2-7; TRBD2 agrees at 8 bases. The germline V gene has CDR1 SGHRS and CDR2 YFSETQ. The CDR3 covers 15 residues. With 5 bases clipped from V and 0 bases from J, the junction kept 7 bases outside the gene matches. As DNA, the CDR3 is TGCGCCAGCAGAGTAGCGGGGTCTAGCTCCTACGAGCAGTACTTC. It codes for CASRVAGSSSYEQYF.

This chain links TRBV10-3 with TRBJ1-2; 7 bases fit TRBD1. Trimming took 8 bases from V and 1 from J; bases not matched to a gene: 4. The germline V gene encodes CDR1 ENHRY and CDR2 SYGVKD. The CDR3 runs 13 residues. CDR3 bases: TGTGCCATCGGGGGACAGCTTAACTATGGCTACACCTTC. Protein product: CAIGGQLNYGYTF.

The chain couples TRBV29-1 to TRBJ2-3; 15 positions agree with TRBD2. CDR1 and CDR2 from the germline V gene are SQVTM and ANQGSEA. The J segment lost 2 bases and the V segment lost 7 bases, leaving 7 bases of the junction unmatched. The CDR3 loop spans 16 amino acids. CDR3 amino acids: CSAGGTSGGHTDTQYF. Written as DNA, the CDR3 is TGCAGCGCTGGAGGGACTAGCGGGGGGCACACAGATACGCAGTATTTT.

This clone has ten or more counts. V and J are TRBV6-5 and TRBJ1-1; D call uncertain. Between the trimmed V and J ends, which lost 5 bases and 1 base, there was a span of 14 bases. The CDR3 is made up of 15 amino acids. CDR1 MNHEY and CDR2 SVGAGI come from the germline V gene. This CDR3 reads CASSRKPTGNTEAFF. The CDR3 region has the DNA TGTGCCAGCAGTCGGAAACCCACGGGGAACACTGAAGCTTTCTTT.

V is TRBV5-6 and J is TRBJ2-3; D uncertain. V lost 1 base and J lost 0, with 12 bases in between. Germline V gene data show CDR1 as SGHDT and CDR2 as YYEEEE. This CDR3 has 16 residues. DNA for the CDR3: TGTGCCAGCAGCTTGTCGAACAACCCTAGCACAGATACGCAGTATTTT. Translating it yields CASSLSNNPSTDTQYF.

The sample holds a few counts of this clone. The chain is built from TRBV11-2 and TRBJ1-6; D is perhaps TRBD1 (5 bases). There are 15 residues in the CDR3. Per germline, CDR1 SGHAT and CDR2 FQNNGV. The germline V and J ends were trimmed by 1 base and 5 bases, with 9 bases remaining between them. CDR3 sequence reads: CASSLGGLDNSPLHF. CDR3 nucleotide sequence: TGTGCCAGCAGCTTAGGGGGCCTTGATAATTCACCCCTCCACTTT.